The 5 T cell receptor beta chains below come from one sample, sequenced in a study of shared clonotypes between healthy human individuals. Assay used: immunoSEQ multiplex PCR; TCRdb lists only in-frame clones, some missing. The table includes around 450,000 clones, about four fifths detected once. Material: PBMCs. These receptors were obtained from a woman aged 35 to 49 in good health. Some clones in this sample may be carry-over from other donors' samples.

This chain links TRBV27 with TRBJ2-1; D not certain. V lost 4 bases and J 3 bases, leaving 7 bases between the germline ends. Germline loops: CDR1 MNHEY, CDR2 SMNVEV (reference sequence). The CDR3 has 13 residues. CDR3 loop: CASSYGYYNEQFF. As DNA, the CDR3 is TGTGCCAGCAGTTACGGGTACTACAATGAGCAGTTCTTC.

The genes are TRBV18 and TRBJ2-1; D might be TRBD2 (6 bases). Germline V gene data show CDR1 as KGHSH and CDR2 as LQKENI. CDR3 length equals 15 residues. V shed 5 bases and J shed 10 bases, with 21 bases lying between them. The CDR3, as DNA: TGTGCCAGCTCAACCCCAGGACCCCTCGGGGGAGAGCAGTTCTTC. Amino acid sequence: CASSTPGPLGGEQFF.

The chain carries TRBV18 and TRBJ2-7; weak D call: TRBD1 (6 bases). The CDR3 covers 17 residues. V was shortened by 3 bases and J by 7 bases, with 25 bases between the two germline ends. Per the germline V gene, CDR1 is KGHSH and CDR2 is LQKENI. The CDR3 sequence: CASSPRQRGGNFVEQYF. CDR3 bases: TGTGCCAGCTCACCTCGGCAACGAGGGGGAAATTTTGTGGAGCAGTACTTC.

The V gene is TRBV6-1, the J gene TRBJ2-2; tentatively, D is TRBD2 (6 bases). The CDR3 extends over 15 amino acids. Trimming took off 4 bases at V and 3 bases at J, with 12 bases between the two ends. From germline, CDR1 is MNHNS and CDR2 SASEGT. The CDR3 nucleotides are TGTGCCAGCAGTGCTCTGGGACTTTACACCGGGGAGCTGTTTTTT. Protein: CASSALGLYTGELFF.

The rearrangement uses TRBV7-9 and TRBJ2-7, with no clear D. V was cut by 5 bases and J by 4 bases, with 18 bases left in between. This CDR3 is 15 amino acids long. Germline V gene sequence: CDR1 SEHNR, CDR2 FQNEAQ (reference sequence). The CDR3 DNA sequence: TGTGCCAGCAGCCACGGTCCCCTGGGCCCTTACGAGCAGTACTTC. It codes for CASSHGPLGPYEQYF.